This T cell receptor beta chain was retrieved from a study of radiation and T cells in renal cell carcinoma. V was shortened by 5 bases and J by 8 bases, with 21 bases between the two germline ends. Germline CDR1 reads SGHTA; CDR2 reads FQGTGA. This CDR3 contains 15 residues. The protocol was immunoSEQ multiplex PCR, while the TCRdb copy is restricted to in-frame clones and leaves out a portion. This table has roughly 58,000 clones, approximately 80% appearing once. Study results and caveats: Pretreatment tumor biopsies were lacking, so baseline clonotypes are unknown. In blood, top tumor clones expanded by 2 weeks, shrinking by 4.

The sample's time point: blood 4 weeks post-SBRT, at nephrectomy. Treatment given: 15 Gy SBRT to primary tumor, nephrectomy 4 weeks later. Nephrectomy followed 15 Gy stereotactic body radiation by 4 weeks. Serial blood draws occurred at baseline and 2 and 4 weeks post-SBRT. Points on this clone: Its matching antigen is unknown.

The V and J genes are TRBV7-3 and TRBJ1-2; D is undetermined. The source of this sequence is a man aged 55 to 69 with renal cell carcinoma. The source was blood, collected from a patient whose treatment included radiotherapy and nephrectomy. CDR3 residues: CASSPTQHGAEGYTF. The CDR3 bases are TGTGCCAGCAGCCCGACCCAGCATGGAGCCGAGGGCTACACCTTC.